The present entry profiles one T cell receptor (beta chain) with its context. CDR3 size: 17 residues. Trimming cost V 0 bases and J 4 bases, with 18 bases left between them. This specimen belongs to a study of blood T cell repertoires in COVID-19. The overall study: Samples taken during acute and convalescent COVID-19 were collected in the United States, Italy and Spain. Sample material is recorded as cDNA or gDNA derived from T cells, B-cell-depleted T cells, or PBMCs.

Per the authors' pipeline: For nucleated cells, counts were estimated from reference gene primer amplification. TCRdb's copy holds only in-frame clones and misses some; the assay was immunoSEQ multiplex PCR. V, J and clone size derive from that table, while D and trimming were established from the DNA sequence. The table lists about 50,000 clones, 80% to 90% of them singletons. This clonotype originated in a human donor in a cohort sampled during active COVID-19. The chain recombines TRBV23-1 with TRBJ2-5, with a tentative D call TRBD2 (7 bases). TRBV23-1 is marked as an open reading frame, function uncertain. Sequencing was performed on peripheral blood. The CDR3 nucleotides read TGCGCCAGCAGTCAATCGGTAGGGGGGGTTAGCGGAGAGACCCAGTACTTC. As protein: CASSQSVGGVSGETQYF.